These 3 T cell receptor beta chains share one sample of origin, sequenced in a study of cytomegalovirus exposure and HLA in healthy donors. A multiplex PCR was run with 60 Vbeta primers and 13 Jbeta primers. Profiling relied on immunoSEQ multiplex PCR, and the TCRdb table lists in-frame clones only, not all of them. The data contain under 150,000 clones, around three quarters of them singletons. Sequencing used PBMCs. The receptors shown here come from a woman between 25 and 40 years old in good health and CMV-seropositive.

As regards this clone: Relative to the germline gene, one junction end is altered; a read error may explain this. CDR3 loop: CSSSQGQVHLF. In nucleotides, the CDR3 is TGTTCCAGCAGCCAAGGACAGGTTCACCTCTTC. This chain links TRBV7-9 with TRBJ2-7; 7 nucleotides match TRBD1. Looked up from germline, CDR1 is SEHNR and CDR2 is FQNEAQ (reference sequence). The CDR3 extends over 11 amino acids.

This chain connects TRBV28 to TRBJ1-5, with 9 bases fitting TRBD1. The junction had 5 bases not matched to a gene; V was cut back by 5 bases and J by 3 bases. CDR1 MDHEN and CDR2 SYDVKM come from the germline V gene. The CDR3 is made up of 15 amino acids. The CDR3 spells CASSTGQGDNQPQHF. CDR3 sequence (DNA): TGTGCCAGCAGTACGGGACAGGGTGACAATCAGCCCCAGCATTTT.

CDR3 loop: CASSPGQGTSYEQYF. CDR3 DNA: TGTGCCAGCAGCCCGGGACAGGGGACCTCCTACGAGCAGTACTTC. The chain employs TRBV5-6 and TRBJ2-7; 10 nucleotides align to TRBD1. V trimming: 4 bases; J trimming: 0 bases; junction bases outside the gene matches: 4. The CDR3 length is 15 residues. The V gene's germline CDR1 is SGHDT and CDR2 YYEEEE. Together with reference TRBV5-6 and TRBJ2-7, the CDR3 gives the full variable domain: DAGVTQSPTHLIKTRGQQVTLRCSPKSGHDTVSWYQQALGQGPQFIFQYYEEEERQRGNFPDRFSGHQFPNYSSELNVNALLLGDSALYLCASSPGQGTSYEQYFGPGTRLTVT.